The 7 T cell receptor beta chains below come from one sample, sequenced in a study of blood T cell repertoires in COVID-19. Profiled with immunoSEQ multiplex PCR; TCRdb holds only in-frame clones, not every one. The sample holds 180,000 or so clones, around 85% seen once. Sequences were obtained from peripheral blood. The receptors originated from a woman aged 55-75 years with acute or convalescent COVID-19.

The CDR3 region has the DNA TGTGCCAGCAGCTTAGAGCCAACCGGGGAGCTGTTTTTT. The encoded protein is CASSLEPTGELFF. This chain connects TRBV7-6 to TRBJ2-2, with D hard to call. CDR1 and CDR2 (germline): SGHVS, FNYEAQ. Trimming took off 1 base at V and 5 bases at J, with 5 bases between the two ends. The CDR3 covers 13 residues.

V is TRBV7-3 and J is TRBJ1-6; 7 positions agree with TRBD1. The CDR3 loop spans 13 amino acids. With 3 bases clipped from V and 8 bases from J, the junction kept 1 base outside the gene matches. Per germline, CDR1 SGHTA and CDR2 FQGTGA. The CDR3 sequence: CASSFTGDSPLHF. DNA for the CDR3: TGTGCCAGCAGCTTTACAGGGGATTCACCCCTCCACTTT.

This clone turned up a few times. The chain has TRBV7-9 and TRBJ2-1, with a tentative D call TRBD2 (6 bases). Germline V lookup: CDR1 SEHNR, CDR2 FQNEAQ (reference sequence). Trimming removed 5 bases at V and 1 base at J, with 24 bases between. This CDR3 spans 19 amino acids. The CDR3 spells CASSPLYRAGRGSYNEQFF. The DNA of the CDR3 is TGTGCCAGCAGCCCTCTCTATCGGGCCGGACGGGGGTCCTACAATGAGCAGTTCTTC.

V usage is TRBV3-1 (or the pseudogene TRBV3-2) and J usage is TRBJ1-4; 7 bases line up with TRBD1. The ends lost 3 bases at V and 8 bases at J; junction bases unmatched: 6. The CDR3 covers 14 residues. Germline CDR1 is LGHDT and CDR2 is YNNKEL (reference sequence). CDR3 nucleotide sequence: TGTGCCAGCAGCCATAACAGGGGCGGGGAAAAACTGTTTTTT. This sequence encodes CASSHNRGGEKLFF.

The rearrangement links TRBV2 to TRBJ2-3, with 8 nucleotides matching TRBD1. Per the germline V gene, CDR1 is SNHLY and CDR2 is FYNNEI. The ends lost 5 bases at V and 11 bases at J; junction bases unmatched: 15. This CDR3 spans 15 amino acids. The CDR3, as DNA: TGTGCCAGCAGTACCCTCCCTGGGACAGGCGGGCGGCAGTATTTT. Encoded protein: CASSTLPGTGGRQYF.

The V gene is TRBV6-5, the J gene TRBJ1-2, with D possibly being TRBD1 (6 bases). The length of the CDR3 is 12 residues. Trimming took off 7 bases at V and 5 bases at J, with 11 bases between the two ends. Looked up from germline, CDR1 is MNHEY and CDR2 is SVGAGI. The CDR3 loop reads CASTRTEYGYTF. The DNA for the CDR3 is TGTGCCAGCACCAGGACAGAATATGGCTACACCTTC.

This clone was observed a handful of times. The chain uses TRBV15 and TRBJ2-1; 11 positions agree with TRBD1. CDR3 size: 16 residues. The germline gives CDR1 LNHNV, CDR2 YYDKDF (reference sequence). J lost 8 bases, V lost 1 base, and 7 bases had no gene match. The CDR3, as DNA: TGTGCCACCAGCAGAGGGTCGGGACAGGGGGTCGATGAGCAGTTCTTC. The encoded protein is CATSRGSGQGVDEQFF.